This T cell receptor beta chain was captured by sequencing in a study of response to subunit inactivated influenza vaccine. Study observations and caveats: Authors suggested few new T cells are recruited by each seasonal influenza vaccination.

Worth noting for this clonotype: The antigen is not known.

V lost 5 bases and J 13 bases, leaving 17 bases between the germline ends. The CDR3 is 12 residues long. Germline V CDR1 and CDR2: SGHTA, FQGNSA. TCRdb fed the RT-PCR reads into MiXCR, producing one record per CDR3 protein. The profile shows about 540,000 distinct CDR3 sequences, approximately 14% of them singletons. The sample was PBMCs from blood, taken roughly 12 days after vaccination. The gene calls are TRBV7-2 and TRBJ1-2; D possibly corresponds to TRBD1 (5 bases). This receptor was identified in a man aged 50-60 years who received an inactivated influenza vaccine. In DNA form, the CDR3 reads TGTGCCAGCAGCGTCCAAGGGGCGCGGTGCACCTTC. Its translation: CASSVQGARCTF.